What follows are 17 T cell receptor beta chains derived from one specimen sequenced in a study of cytomegalovirus exposure and HLA in healthy donors. Use of 60 Vbeta and 13 Jbeta primers characterized the PCR. The data were produced by immunoSEQ multiplex PCR, yet TCRdb's version contains in-frame clones alone and is incomplete. The table includes about 170,000 clones, 77% detected once. Sequenced material: PBMCs. These receptors all stem from a woman aged 25 to 39 in good health and CMV-seropositive.

This chain links TRBV29-1 with TRBJ2-7; weak D call: TRBD2 (5 bases). The germline V gene encodes CDR1 SQVTM and CDR2 ANQGSEA. The CDR3 is made up of 15 amino acids. Trimming cost V 4 bases and J 2 bases, with 18 bases left between them. In DNA form, the CDR3 reads TGCAGCGTTGTCCCCCTTGCCGGGAAAACCTACGAGCAGTACTTC. Protein product: CSVVPLAGKTYEQYF.

The V and J genes are TRBV5-1 and TRBJ2-2, with 7 positions matching TRBD2. The V segment lost 4 bases and the J segment 6 bases; nucleotides outside the gene matches: 9. The CDR3 covers 15 residues. Germline V gives CDR1 SGHRS, CDR2 YFSETQ. Here the CDR3 reads CASSQTTSSPGELFF. DNA of the CDR3: TGCGCCAGCAGCCAAACGACTAGCTCCCCCGGGGAGCTGTTTTTT.

The chain links TRBV19 to TRBJ1-1; 9 bases are shared with TRBD1. V trimming: 5 bases; J trimming: 2 bases; junction bases outside the gene matches: 6. The CDR3 is 15 amino acids. CDR1 and CDR2 from the germline V gene are LNHDA and SQIVND (reference sequence). The CDR3 sequence: CASSPLTGGNTEAFF. The CDR3 nucleotides read TGTGCCAGTAGTCCCCTGACAGGGGGAAACACTGAAGCTTTCTTT.

The CDR3 nucleotides read TGCAGCGTTCTTCGGGGGGGGACAGGGGGCATCAATGAGCAGTTCTTC. Encoded protein: CSVLRGGTGGINEQFF. V and J are TRBV29-1 and TRBJ2-1; 12 bases agree with TRBD1. The CDR3 consists of 16 residues. CDR1 is SQVTM and CDR2 is ANQGSEA in the germline V gene. The J segment lost 6 bases and the V segment lost 5 bases, leaving 11 bases of the junction unmatched.

The chain employs TRBV5-1 and TRBJ1-4; tentatively, D is TRBD1 (5 bases). This CDR3 comprises 16 residues. V lost 1 base and J 3 bases, leaving 13 bases between the germline ends. Germline CDR1 is SGHRS and CDR2 is YFSETQ. This chain's CDR3 is CASSLSGRVANEKLFF. The CDR3 DNA follows: TGCGCCAGCAGCTTGTCAGGGAGGGTGGCTAATGAAAAACTGTTTTTT.

A few counts support this clone. This rearrangement joins TRBV2 to TRBJ2-7; TRBD2 aligns across 10 bases. Germline CDR1 and CDR2: SNHLY and FYNNEI. CDR3 length equals 14 residues. The J segment lost 4 bases and the V segment lost 6 bases, leaving 6 bases of the junction unmatched. CDR3 sequence reads: CASRALAGVYEQYF. Written as DNA, the CDR3 is TGTGCCAGCAGGGCCCTAGCGGGAGTATACGAGCAGTACTTC.

This clone showed up just once. The chain carries TRBV5-1 and TRBJ1-2, with D unclear. Germline CDR1 is SGHRS and CDR2 is YFSETQ. Trimming shortened V by 4 bases and J by 2 bases, and 24 bases separated the two germline ends. CDR3 size: 18 residues. In DNA, the CDR3 is TGCGCCAGCAGCGGTCACAACCGAGGACTGGTCGGGAACTATGGCTACACCTTC. As protein: CASSGHNRGLVGNYGYTF.

J is TRBJ2-5 and V is TRBV4-1, with 9 bases fitting TRBD2. The CDR3 totals 16 residues. J gave up 2 bases and V 3 bases, and 7 bases lay outside the gene matches. Germline V gives CDR1 MGHRA, CDR2 YSYEKL. The CDR3 coding sequence is TGCGCCAGCAGCCACGGGGCTAGCGGGAATCAAGAGACCCAGTACTTC. It yields the protein CASSHGASGNQETQYF.

The chain is built from TRBV7-9 and TRBJ2-7; D ambiguous. Trimming shortened V by 3 bases and J by 3 bases, and 6 bases separated the two germline ends. Germline assignment: CDR1 SEHNR and CDR2 FQNEAQ (reference sequence). There are 12 residues in the CDR3. CDR3 DNA: TGTGCCAGCAGCTTCGCGGTCTACGAGCAGTACTTC. Translation gives CASSFAVYEQYF.

This chain joins TRBV6-6 and TRBJ1-5; TRBD1 matches at 9 bases. V gave up 5 bases and J gave up 7 bases; unmatched junction bases: 9. Germline lookup yields CDR1 MNHNY and CDR2 SVGAGI (reference sequence). This CDR3 is built from 15 residues. DNA of the CDR3: TGTGCCAGCAGTCAAGAACAGGGGGCCGGGCAGCCCCAGCATTTT. This gives the protein CASSQEQGAGQPQHF.

The chain is built from TRBV5-1 and TRBJ2-2; D gene unclear. The CDR3 length is 12 residues. CDR1 and CDR2 from the germline V gene are SGHRS and YFSETQ. The V and J ends lost 4 bases and 3 bases respectively, with 4 bases between them. The CDR3 region is CASSPDTGELFF. CDR3 DNA sequence: TGCGCCAGCAGCCCCGACACCGGGGAGCTGTTTTTT.

As DNA, the CDR3 is TGTGCCAGCAGCCGGTCGGGCGGGGTGGTCGAGACCCAGTACTTC. It yields the protein CASSRSGGVVETQYF. The rearrangement links TRBV5-8 to TRBJ2-5; TRBD2 is a possible D gene (6 bases). The V end was cut by 4 bases, the J end by 5 bases, with 18 bases between. This CDR3 comprises 15 residues. Germline lookup yields CDR1 SGHTS and CDR2 YDEGEE.

The genes are TRBV27 and TRBJ1-2; 8 bases fit TRBD1. Germline CDR1 MNHEY, CDR2 SMNVEV (reference sequence). The CDR3 has 16 residues. With 1 base clipped from V and 8 bases from J, the junction kept 12 bases outside the gene matches. CDR3 DNA sequence: TGTGCCAGCAGTTTATGGGCAGGGGGCAATTTGGAAGGCTACACCTTC. It specifies CASSLWAGGNLEGYTF.

The gene calls are TRBV28 and TRBJ2-5, with D possibly matching TRBD2 (7 bases). Germline CDR1 is MDHEN and CDR2 is SYDVKM. V lost 10 bases to trimming and J lost 0 bases, with 12 bases between them. This CDR3 region has 13 residues. The CDR3 DNA follows: TGTGCCACAGGGAGGGGGAACCAAGAGACCCAGTACTTC. It is translated as CATGRGNQETQYF.

V gene TRBV5-6 combines with J gene TRBJ2-7; D is possibly TRBD2 (5 bases). The CDR3 runs to 16 residues. Between the trimmed V and J ends, which lost 4 bases and 3 bases, there was a span of 20 bases. Germline V gene data show CDR1 as SGHDT and CDR2 as YYEEEE. The CDR3 spells CASSLRRSGFVYEQYF. The CDR3 DNA is TGTGCCAGCAGCCTTAGAAGAAGCGGTTTTGTCTACGAGCAGTACTTC.

The chain has TRBV2 and TRBJ2-3, with D possibly matching TRBD2 (6 bases). V was trimmed by 4 bases and J by 2 bases, leaving 13 bases between them. Germline V gene lookup returns CDR1 SNHLY and CDR2 FYNNEI. This CDR3 region has 15 residues. The CDR3 sequence is CASSGAGRHTDTQYF. The CDR3 DNA is TGTGCCAGCAGTGGGGCGGGGCGACACACAGATACGCAGTATTTT. Drawing the rest from reference TRBV2 and TRBJ2-3, the complete variable domain is EPEVTQTPSHQVTQMGQEVILRCVPISNHLYFYWYRQILGQKVEFLVSFYNNEISEKSEIFDDQFSVERPDGSNFTLKIRSTKLEDSAMYFCASSGAGRHTDTQYFGPGTRLTVL.

The gene calls are TRBV9 and TRBJ2-1; a weak D match, TRBD1 (6 bases). V was cut by 4 bases and J by 2 bases, with 10 bases left in between. This CDR3 is 14 amino acids long. From germline, CDR1 is SGDLS and CDR2 YYNGEE. CDR3 residues: CASSPRTAYNEQFF. CDR3 sequence (DNA): TGTGCCAGCAGCCCCCGGACAGCCTACAATGAGCAGTTCTTC.